What follows is one T cell receptor beta chain and its context. Primers: 60 Vbeta forward and 13 Jbeta reverse. Profiled with immunoSEQ multiplex PCR; TCRdb holds only in-frame clones, not every one. There are 110,000 to 150,000 clones in the sample; approximately 80% occur only once, and about 4.4% lies in the top ten. This record comes from a study of cytomegalovirus exposure and HLA in healthy donors. Study as a whole: Of all 398 donors who were genotyped, roughly 83% belonged to the Caucasian-associated ancestry cluster.

V lost 0 bases and J 6 bases, leaving 9 bases between the germline ends. CDR1 is SGHNT and CDR2 is YENEEA in the germline V gene. This CDR3 has 13 residues. The source of this sequence is a man aged 35 to 55 in good health and CMV-seronegative. The sequenced sample consisted of PBMCs. This chain links TRBV11-3 with TRBJ2-7; D is perhaps TRBD2 (5 bases). The CDR3 sequence: CASSLDRGTEQYF. The CDR3 DNA reads TGTGCCAGCAGCTTAGATCGGGGAACCGAGCAGTACTTC.